These 14 T cell receptor beta chains share one sample of origin, sequenced in a study of regulatory T cells in long-lasting Graves disease. The time point was: newly diagnosed GD, antithyroid drugs for less than 3 months. Preparation of the TCR library used RNA extracted from PBMCs. Arm-PCR of CDR3 regions with iRepertoire HTBI primers generated TCR beta libraries. TCRdb redid the calling of the multiplex PCR reads with MiXCR, one entry per CDR3 protein. The sample holds fewer than 550,000 distinct CDR3 sequences; about 16% are singletons and the top ten take approximately 25%. Another study also made use of these data, one on T cells in Graves' hyperthyroidism and ophthalmopathy.

The sequencing here drew on peripheral blood mononuclear cells (PBMCs), taken at new diagnosis, from a patient treated with antithyroid drugs. The receptors were sampled from a woman aged 40-60 years with Graves disease.

Points on this clonotype: Only one base separates this from a far larger clonotype, so it likely reflects a read error. The genes are TRBV28 and TRBJ2-1, with 7 bases identical to TRBD1. Germline loops: CDR1 MDHEN, CDR2 SYDVKM. The CDR3 runs to 14 residues. The CDR3 nucleotides read TGTGCCAGCATTGACAGGGACACCTACAATGAGCAGCTCTTC. Amino acids: CASIDRDTYNEQLF.

This clonotype was found many times. The chain has TRBV7-2 and TRBJ2-5; either TRBD1 or TRBD2 may fit D (5 bases each). The V gene's germline CDR1 is SGHTA and CDR2 FQGNSA. The V end lost 8 bases, the J end lost 3 bases, and 19 bases lay between the germline ends. This CDR3 has 15 residues. CDR3 protein: CASFYGGSEEETQYF. As DNA, the CDR3 is TGTGCCAGCTTTTATGGGGGTAGCGAAGAAGAGACCCAGTACTTC.

This clonotype has ten or more counts. The V call is TRBV18, the J call TRBJ2-7, with D unresolved. The ends were cut back, 1 base at V and 1 base at J, with 8 bases in the middle. Per the germline V gene, CDR1 is KGHSH and CDR2 is LQKENI. The CDR3 is made up of 14 amino acids. CDR3 coding DNA: TGTGCCAGCTCACCACGCGAGGAATCCTACGAGCAGTACTTC. Its translation: CASSPREESYEQYF. Full variable domain (missing parts from reference TRBV18 and TRBJ2-7): NAGVMQNPRHLVRRRGQEARLRCSPMKGHSHVYWYRQLPEEGLKFMVYLQKENIIDESGMPKERFSAEFPKEGPSILRIQQVVRGDSAAYFCASSPREESYEQYFGPGTRLTVT.

Only a few counts were recorded for this clonotype. The V gene is TRBV2, the J gene TRBJ1-1; D remains ambiguous. Germline V gene lookup returns CDR1 SNHLY and CDR2 FYNNEI. The V end lost 7 bases, the J end lost 6 bases, and 15 bases lay between the germline ends. This CDR3 contains 13 residues. DNA for the CDR3: TGTGCCAGCAAATTCGACCCGGCCGCTGAAGCTTTCTTT. Its protein product is CASKFDPAAEAFF.

Ten or more counts support this clonotype. This chain joins TRBV6-1 and TRBJ1-1, with 8 nucleotides matching TRBD1. Germline CDR1 and CDR2: MNHNS and SASEGT. V was clipped by 2 bases and J by 4 bases; unmatched bases: 6. CDR3 size: 15 residues. The CDR3 loop is CASSELAGGRTEAFF. CDR3 nucleotide sequence: TGTGCCAGCAGTGAATTGGCAGGGGGCCGCACTGAAGCTTTCTTT.

The CDR3, as DNA: TGCGCCAGCAGTAGGGGACAGGGCGGGGAGCTGTTTTTT. Its translation: CASSRGQGGELFF. This chain connects TRBV10-1 to TRBJ2-2; 9 bases are a match to TRBD1. The CDR3 loop spans 13 amino acids. Per the germline V gene, CDR1 is WNHNN and CDR2 is SYGVQD (reference sequence). The V and J ends lost 5 bases and 7 bases, in that order; junction bases with no gene match: 2.

V is TRBV6-1 and J is TRBJ1-4; no clear D. The germline gives CDR1 MNHNS, CDR2 SASEGT. Trimming stripped 2 bases from V and 10 bases from J, with 14 bases between. The CDR3 contains 14 residues. As DNA, the CDR3 is TGTGCCAGCAGTGAATTGGTCGACCAGCGAAAACTGTTTTTT. Its translation is CASSELVDQRKLFF.

The table lists this clonotype with many counts. The rearrangement uses TRBV5-1 and TRBJ1-4, with a possible D match to TRBD1 (5 bases). This CDR3 is built from 15 residues. The germline CDR1 and CDR2 sequences are SGHRS and YFSETQ. The V end was cut by 2 bases, the J end by 10 bases, with 18 bases between. CDR3 residues: CASSLSTANYGKLFF. CDR3 in DNA: TGCGCCAGCAGCTTATCGACAGCTAATTATGGAAAACTGTTTTTT.

This clonotype has ten or more counts. V usage is TRBV10-3 and J usage is TRBJ2-3, with TRBD2 identical over 15 bases. J gave up 6 bases and V 7 bases, and 11 bases lay outside the gene matches. CDR3 length equals 17 residues. CDR1 and CDR2 from the germline V gene are ENHRY and SYGVKD. The chain's CDR3 is CAIMARTSGGAGDTQYF. CDR3 nucleotides: TGTGCCATCATGGCTAGGACTAGCGGGGGGGCTGGGGATACGCAGTATTTT.

This clonotype appeared a few times. At one end, the junction sequence differs from germline, possibly due to a read error. The chain carries TRBV15 and TRBJ2-7, with D possibly being TRBD1 (6 bases). The CDR3 has 12 residues. Per germline, CDR1 LNHNV and CDR2 YYDKDF (reference sequence). DNA for the CDR3: TGTGCCACCGGCAGGGACACCTACGAGCAGTACTTC. Encoded protein: CATGRDTYEQYF.

This clonotype was seen repeatedly, ten times or more. The chain uses TRBV3-1 and TRBJ2-3; no clear D. The CDR3 has 15 residues. From germline, CDR1 is LGHDT and CDR2 YNNKEL (reference sequence). V was cut by 3 bases and J by 0 bases, with 10 bases left in between. The CDR3 here is CASSHRPASTDTQYF. The CDR3 DNA is TGTGCCAGCAGCCATCGACCCGCCAGCACAGATACGCAGTATTTT.

This clonotype was found many times. J is TRBJ2-5 and V is TRBV6-1, with TRBD1 matching 7 bases. Per the germline V gene, CDR1 is MNHNS and CDR2 is SASEGT. The CDR3 length is 14 residues. Trimming cost V 6 bases and J 1 base; bases outside gene matches: 5. The CDR3 sequence is CASSQRQGQETQYF. CDR3 DNA: TGTGCCAGCAGCCAACGACAGGGCCAAGAGACCCAGTACTTC.

The J gene is TRBJ1-1, the V gene TRBV19; TRBD1 is a possible D gene (5 bases). This CDR3 comprises 13 residues. V shed 1 base and J shed 8 bases, with 11 bases lying between them. Germline V gene lookup returns CDR1 LNHDA and CDR2 SQIVND (reference sequence). CDR3 region: CASSIGSGPEAFF. The CDR3 bases are TGTGCCAGTAGTATAGGGTCAGGGCCAGAAGCTTTCTTT.

In this sample, this clonotype turned up a few times. This sequence joins TRBV10-3 and TRBJ2-7, with 9 bases that match TRBD1. The germline gives CDR1 ENHRY, CDR2 SYGVKD. This CDR3 region has 16 residues. V dropped 7 bases and J dropped 4; count of bases not matched to a gene: 14. CDR3 coding DNA: TGTGCCATCACCCAGCGGGACAGGGACTCCGGGTACGAGCAGTACTTC. Translating gives CAITQRDRDSGYEQYF.